What follows is one T cell receptor beta chain and its context. The antigen it recognizes is unknown. No qualities accompany the bases; no much larger clone lies one base away. Reading from cysteine to phenylalanine, the CDR3 counts 15 amino acids. Only the CDR3 DNA stays, 45 bases, in frame from base 1. Trimming costs V 5 bases and J 0 bases, and their ends lie 11 bases apart. Via the germline V gene, CDR1 is ENHRY and CDR2 SYGVKD. This entry comes from a study of T cells in Graves' hyperthyroidism and ophthalmopathy (dated by TCRdb to 2018 to 2020). As for the study more broadly: Peripheral blood samples were taken at the time of initial diagnosis, prior to any treatment. TCR V-J signatures able to tell the groups apart were searched for in a discovery cohort of approximately 95 patients, of whom roughly 42 had Graves' ophthalmopathy and roughly 57 had stable Graves' hyperthyroidism. An independent validation cohort of 18 to 20 hyperthyroidism patients and 15 or so patients who later progressed to ophthalmopathy tested prospective prediction of ophthalmopathy. The approximately 95 discovery patients were divided at random into training and test sets in a 7:3 ratio. In roughly six Graves' hyperthyroidism patients, the study also compared T-cell repertoires from thyroid tissue with T-cell repertoires from blood. Once sampling was done, hyperthyroidism patients were given methimazole at a starting dose of 30 mg daily, whereas ophthalmopathy patients were given high-dose intravenous methylprednisolone. According to the paper, TCR Vbeta CDR3 sequencing was carried out on 135 peripheral blood samples, which came from 40 to 45 ophthalmopathy, 80 or so hyperthyroidism and about 17 progressor patients.

The study at large found these results: Most expanded thyroid clonotypes (frequency above 0.001) were also detected in blood, a finding suggesting that blood repertoires may reflect thyroid immune responses. In validation, the model predicted progression to ophthalmopathy with 65% to 71% sensitivity and approximately 78% specificity, a median of 6.5 months before onset. In cross-validation, a model built on a 13 V-J signature told ophthalmopathy apart from stable hyperthyroidism with approximately 91% sensitivity and around 81% specificity, and in testing the same model reached 80%/75%. No statistical method was used to set the sample size in advance, and investigators knew the group allocation.

Graves' hyperthyroidism was defined as stable when no progression to ophthalmopathy occurred over 18 months of follow-up. The hyperthyroidism patients were between 18 and 65 years old and newly diagnosed, with a disease duration of less than 2 months. Patients with uncontrolled infections, other autoimmune diseases, pregnancy or lactation were excluded. Diagnoses were based on clinical symptoms, serum thyroxine and TRAb, thyroid ultrasound and orbital computed tomography. Ficoll-Paque density gradient centrifugation was used to isolate PBMCs from about 9 ml of fresh peripheral blood. Trizol reagent was used to extract total RNA, and RNA quality was then checked on an Agilent 2100 Bioanalyzer. The TCR beta CDR3 regions were amplified from the RNA transcripts. A first-round RT-PCR of the TCR CDR3 used the HTBI primer set with the Qiagen OneStep RT-PCR kit. Libraries were constructed in a second round of multiplex PCR, after which size selection and purification were performed. The libraries were sequenced on an Illumina HiSeq2000 using paired-end 100 bp reads. Per the authors' processing: SOAPnuke was used to process the raw data, with reads discarded if the reads contained adapters or uncalled bases, had a mean Phred below 15, or lacked an exact constant-primer or identifier match. High-quality paired reads were merged using COPE v1.2.5, and each unique nucleotide sequence was defined as a clonotype. MiTCR v1.1 was used to align clonotypes to the IMGT TRBV, TRBD and TRBJ reference segments. The analysis was restricted to V-J combinations with a frequency above 0.0001, which together covered just over 99% of the repertoires. The TCS score was defined as F50 (clonal expansion) divided by E x V (chaos), with BLOSUM62-based TCRdist calculated between CDR3 peptides within each V-J. Welch's t-statistics and random forest reduced some 510 V-J features to roughly 13, which were used in a naive Bayes classifier (R e1071). Using fastp trimming at Q25 and MiXCR clonotype assembly, TCRdb reanalyzed the public sequencing data and kept in-frame beta chains. Each CDR3 protein appears once, grouped with its most common genes and DNA. TCRdb, rather than the study authors, made the V and J calls. The sample records a few hundred thousand distinct CDR3 sequences, more than 15% of which are singletons. The top ten constitute under 8% of the sample.

This clonotype was obtained from a woman aged 25-40 years with Graves' hyperthyroidism. Sequences were obtained from blood. The chain is made from TRBV10-3 and TRBJ1-5, with TRBD1 as a weak D call on 5 bases. Here the CDR3 is given as CAISTIGGSNQPQHF. Here is the DNA: TGTGCCATCAGTACTATCGGGGGTAGCAATCAGCCCCAGCATTTT.